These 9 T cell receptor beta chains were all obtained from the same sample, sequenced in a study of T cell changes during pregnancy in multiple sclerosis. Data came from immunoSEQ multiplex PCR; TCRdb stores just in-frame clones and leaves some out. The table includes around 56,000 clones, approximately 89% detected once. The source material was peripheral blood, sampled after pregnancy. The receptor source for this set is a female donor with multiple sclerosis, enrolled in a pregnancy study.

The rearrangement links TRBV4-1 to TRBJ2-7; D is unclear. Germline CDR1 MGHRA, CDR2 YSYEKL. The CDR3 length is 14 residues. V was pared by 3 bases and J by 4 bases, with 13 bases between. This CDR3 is CASSQHVRSYEQYF. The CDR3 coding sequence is TGCGCCAGCAGCCAGCATGTTCGGTCATACGAGCAGTACTTC.

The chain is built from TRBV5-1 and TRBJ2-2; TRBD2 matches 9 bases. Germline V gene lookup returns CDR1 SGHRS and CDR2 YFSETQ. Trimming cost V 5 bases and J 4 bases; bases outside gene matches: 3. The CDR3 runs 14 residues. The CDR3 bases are TGCGCCAGCAGTAGCGGGGGCCTCACCGGGGAGCTGTTTTTT. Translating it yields CASSSGGLTGELFF. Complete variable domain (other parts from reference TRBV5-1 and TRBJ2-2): KAGVTQTPRYLIKTRGQQVTLSCSPISGHRSVSWYQQTPGQGLQFLFEYFSETQRNKGNFPGRFSGRQFSNSRSEMNVSTLELGDSALYLCASSSGGLTGELFFGEGSRLTVL.

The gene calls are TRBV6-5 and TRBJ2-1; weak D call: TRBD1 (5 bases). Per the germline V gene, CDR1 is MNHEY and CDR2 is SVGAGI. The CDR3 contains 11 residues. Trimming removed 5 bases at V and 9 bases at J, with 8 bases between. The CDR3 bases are TGTGCCAGCAGTAGGGGTGCTGAGCAGTTCTTC. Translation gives CASSRGAEQFF.

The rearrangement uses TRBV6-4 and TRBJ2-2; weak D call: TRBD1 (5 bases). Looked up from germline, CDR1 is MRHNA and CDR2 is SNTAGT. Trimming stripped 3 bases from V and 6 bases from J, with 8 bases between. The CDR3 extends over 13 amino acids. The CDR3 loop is CASSEGAAGELFF. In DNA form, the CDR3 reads TGTGCCAGCAGTGAAGGGGCCGCCGGGGAGCTGTTTTTT.

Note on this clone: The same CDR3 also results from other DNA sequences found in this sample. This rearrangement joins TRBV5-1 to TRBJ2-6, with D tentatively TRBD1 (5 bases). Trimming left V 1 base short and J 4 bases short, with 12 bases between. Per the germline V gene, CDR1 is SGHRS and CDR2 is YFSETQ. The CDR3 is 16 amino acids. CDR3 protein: CASSLTTGSGANVLTF. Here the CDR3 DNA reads TGCGCCAGCAGCTTGACCACAGGCTCCGGGGCCAACGTCCTGACTTTC.

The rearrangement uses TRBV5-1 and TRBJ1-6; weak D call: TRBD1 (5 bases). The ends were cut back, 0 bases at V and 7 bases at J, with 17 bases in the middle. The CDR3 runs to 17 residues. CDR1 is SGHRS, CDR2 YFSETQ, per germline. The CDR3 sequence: CASSLGGNSGLNSPLHF. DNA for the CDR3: TGCGCCAGCAGCTTGGGGGGCAATTCGGGTTTAAATTCACCCCTCCACTTT.

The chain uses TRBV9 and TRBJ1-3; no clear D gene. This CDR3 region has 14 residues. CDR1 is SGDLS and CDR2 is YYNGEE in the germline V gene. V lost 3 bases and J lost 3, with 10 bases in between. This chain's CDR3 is CASSEGGFGNTIYF. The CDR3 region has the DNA TGTGCCAGCAGCGAGGGAGGGTTTGGAAACACCATATATTTT.

CDR3 amino acids: CASIGGQSPSTDTQYF. The CDR3 DNA reads TGTGCCAGCATAGGGGGACAAAGCCCAAGCACAGATACGCAGTATTTT. The chain joins TRBV2 to TRBJ2-3; a possible D gene is TRBD1 (6 bases). V shed 7 bases and J shed 0 bases, with 17 bases lying between them. The CDR3 consists of 16 residues. Germline CDR1 and CDR2: SNHLY and FYNNEI.

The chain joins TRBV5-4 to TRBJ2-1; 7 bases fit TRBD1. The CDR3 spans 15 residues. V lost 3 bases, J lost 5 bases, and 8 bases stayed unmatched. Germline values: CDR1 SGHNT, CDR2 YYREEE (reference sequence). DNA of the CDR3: TGTGCCAGCAGCTCAACCGGGACAGTTAACAATGAGCAGTTCTTC. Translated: CASSSTGTVNNEQFF.